This TCR beta chain appears in the sequencing data of a study of shared clonotypes between healthy human individuals. Sequencing was performed with immunoSEQ multiplex PCR; in TCRdb, only in-frame clones are kept and a portion is missing. The sample has about 110,000 clones; roughly 70% are singletons. Sequences were obtained from memory CD8+ T cells sorted from blood. Indicated subset: CD45RO+ cells pooled with CCR7-negative TemRA cells. This TCR came from a woman in her thirties in good health.

CDR3 region: CASSPVEWDRASNEQFF. For the CDR3, the DNA is TGTGCCAGCAGCCCGGTTGAATGGGACAGGGCGTCCAATGAGCAGTTCTTC. J is TRBJ2-1 and V is TRBV5-8; 9 bases align to TRBD1. Germline V gives CDR1 SGHTS, CDR2 YDEGEE. Germline trimming cut 4 bases from V and 6 bases from J; bases unmatched to any gene: 14. The CDR3 totals 17 residues. The whole variable domain, remainder taken from reference TRBV5-8 and TRBJ2-1, is EAGVTQSPTHLIKTRGQQATLRCSPISGHTSVYWYQQALGLGLQFLLWYDEGEERNRGNFPPRFSGRQFPNYSSELNVNALELEDSALYLCASSPVEWDRASNEQFFGPGTRLTVL.